Described below is a single T cell receptor (beta chain) sequence and its context. Its antigen is still unknown. This CDR3 is built from 12 residues. CDR1 is LNHNV, CDR2 YYDKDF, per germline (reference sequence). V was trimmed by 6 bases and J by 6 bases, leaving 10 bases between them. This sample is drawn from a study of Tregs in tolerant kidney transplant recipients. Study results and limitations: In tolerant patients, donor-specific Tregs outgrew total Tregs, suggesting antigen-driven expansion.

Mixed chimerism was transient after nonmyeloablative marrow transplants from related graft donors. Thawed PBMCs were FACS-sorted into unstimulated CD4+CD25+CD127- regulatory T cells, CD4+CD25- non-regulatory cells, CD4 and CD8 cells. Assay: immunoSEQ multiplex PCR; the TCRdb copy retains only in-frame clones and omits some. The repertoire holds tens of thousands of clones, with around 87% as singletons. This material consisted of CD4+ T cells from blood (PBMCs), taken 6 months after the transplant. J is TRBJ2-3 and V is TRBV15; possible D gene TRBD1, 6 bases. This TCR derives from a human patient who received a combined kidney and bone marrow transplant. Some of these T cells may belong to the graft donor. CDR3 residues: CATRGAGDTQYF. The DNA for the CDR3 is TGTGCCACCAGGGGGGCAGGGGATACGCAGTATTTT. Together with reference TRBV15 and TRBJ2-3, the CDR3 gives the full variable domain: DAMVIQNPRYQVTQFGKPVTLSCSQTLNHNVMYWYQQKSSQAPKLLFHYYDKDFNNEADTPDNFQSRRPNTSFCFLDIRSPGLGDTAMYLCATRGAGDTQYFGPGTRLTVL.